Following are 16 T cell receptor beta chains from one sample sequenced in a study of blood T cells in healthy people across ages. Primers used in a second PCR of about 6 to 12 cycles were a sample-barcoded 5' primer and a J-beta primer mix. MiXCR, applied by TCRdb to the 5' RACE reads, yields one record per CDR3 protein. The sample carries roughly 1,300,000 distinct CDR3 sequences, approximately 59% recorded once. Source material: blood. These receptors came from a young man in good health.

Only a few counts were recorded for this clonotype. The chain employs TRBV7-2 and TRBJ2-5, with D perhaps assigned TRBD1 or TRBD2 (5 bases each). The germline gives CDR1 SGHTA, CDR2 FQGNSA. V lost 8 bases and J lost 2, with 12 bases in between. The CDR3 extends over 13 amino acids. The CDR3 DNA sequence: TGTGCCAGCGGGGCAGGACTTCAAGAGACCCAGTACTTC. Translating it yields CASGAGLQETQYF.

Only one count was recorded for this clonotype. The chain is built from TRBV20-1 and TRBJ2-2; 7 bases agree with TRBD2. This CDR3 has 13 residues. Germline lookup yields CDR1 DFQATT and CDR2 SNEGSKA (reference sequence). For the CDR3, the DNA is TGCTCTAGCGGCAGGGCGAACACCGGGGAGCTGTTTTTT. Translating gives CSSGRANTGELFF.

In this sample, this clonotype turned up a few times. This rearrangement joins TRBV9 to TRBJ1-2; D possibly corresponds to TRBD1 (5 bases). Germline CDR1 reads SGDLS; CDR2 reads YYNGEE. V lost 1 base, J lost 6 bases, and 19 bases lay in between. The CDR3 runs to 16 residues. CDR3 residues: CASSVPQSGTVDGYTF. CDR3 nucleotides: TGTGCCAGCAGCGTACCTCAATCCGGGACGGTTGATGGCTACACCTTC.

The gene calls are TRBV27 and TRBJ2-5; 15 positions match TRBD2. Germline V gene sequence: CDR1 MNHEY, CDR2 SMNVEV (reference sequence). The CDR3 covers 17 residues. V gave up 6 bases and J gave up 1 base; unmatched junction bases: 6. CDR3 loop: CASSAGTSGGFQETQYF. DNA for the CDR3: TGTGCCAGCAGCGCCGGGACTAGCGGGGGGTTCCAAGAGACCCAGTACTTC.

The V call is TRBV20-1, the J call TRBJ2-1; 10 nucleotides line up with TRBD2. Germline V gene lookup returns CDR1 DFQATT and CDR2 SNEGSKA (reference sequence). V was clipped by 3 bases and J by 13 bases; unmatched bases: 12. The CDR3 consists of 14 residues. The CDR3 DNA sequence: TGCAGTGCTAGTTCTCCTAGCGGGAGATCGGAACAGTTCTTC. Amino acids: CSASSPSGRSEQFF.

The chain joins TRBV6-2 or TRBV6-3 to TRBJ2-3; 10 bases are a match to TRBD1. There are 16 residues in the CDR3. V was clipped by 2 bases and J by 6 bases; unmatched bases: 8. Per the germline V gene, CDR1 is MNHEY and CDR2 is SVGEGT. The CDR3 protein is CASSYPRTGGSDTQYF. The CDR3 coding sequence is TGTGCCAGCAGTTACCCAAGGACAGGGGGATCCGATACGCAGTATTTT.

The genes are TRBV11-2 and TRBJ2-5; D unresolved. The CDR3 covers 14 residues. The germline V gene has CDR1 SGHAT and CDR2 FQNNGV. Trimming stripped 5 bases from V and 1 base from J, with 11 bases between. CDR3 in amino acids: CASSANPAQETQYF. The CDR3 DNA reads TGTGCCAGCAGCGCGAACCCAGCCCAAGAGACCCAGTACTTC.

The genes are TRBV5-1 and TRBJ2-1, with D possibly called TRBD1 or TRBD2 (5 bases each). Germline CDR1 reads SGHRS; CDR2 reads YFSETQ. V shed 7 bases and J shed 6 bases, with 23 bases lying between them. The CDR3 extends over 16 amino acids. The CDR3 sequence is CASPLHDHLGVNEQFF. In DNA, the CDR3 is TGCGCCAGCCCTCTCCATGACCACCTGGGGGTCAATGAGCAGTTCTTC.

Points on this clonotype: Compared with germline, one end of the junction differs, possibly owing to a read error. The chain couples TRBV4-1 to TRBJ2-5; D possibly matches TRBD1 or TRBD2 (5 bases each). From germline, CDR1 is MGHRA and CDR2 YSYEKL. This CDR3 region has 14 residues. CDR3 nucleotides: TGCGCCAGCAAGCCCGGGACGGATCAAGGGACCCAGTACTTC. It specifies CASKPGTDQGTQYF.

V usage is TRBV19 and J usage is TRBJ2-2; 10 positions agree with TRBD2. V lost 1 base, J lost 0 bases, and 14 bases stayed unmatched. The CDR3 contains 21 residues. Germline values: CDR1 LNHDA, CDR2 SQIVND (reference sequence). CDR3 in amino acids: CASSIGVTSGARYPNTGELFF. CDR3 DNA sequence: TGTGCCAGTAGTATAGGGGTCACTAGCGGGGCCAGATATCCGAACACCGGGGAGCTGTTTTTT.

The chain links TRBV10-3 to TRBJ1-1; possibly TRBD1 for D (5 bases). The germline gives CDR1 ENHRY, CDR2 SYGVKD. CDR3 length: 13 amino acids. The ends were cut back, 5 bases at V and 3 bases at J, with 10 bases in the middle. The CDR3 loop is CAISSTEYTEAFF. The CDR3 coding sequence is TGTGCCATCAGTTCGACAGAGTACACTGAAGCTTTCTTT.

This chain connects TRBV12-3 or TRBV12-4 to TRBJ1-3, with D tentatively TRBD1 (5 bases). This CDR3 is 14 amino acids long. Trimming shortened V by 6 bases and J by 8 bases, and 17 bases separated the two germline ends. The CDR3 DNA sequence: TGTGCCAGCAGCCAGAATAGGGGTGGCTACACCATATATTTT. This gives the protein CASSQNRGGYTIYF.

This clonotype was seen many times. The rearrangement joins TRBV29-1 to TRBJ1-2; TRBD1 matches 7 bases. J was trimmed by 6 bases and V by 3 bases; bases with no gene match: 7. CDR1 is SQVTM, CDR2 ANQGSEA, per germline. The CDR3 totals 13 residues. CDR3 in DNA: TGCAGCGTTGATGGTAGGGGGCTGAATGGCTACACCTTC. This translates into CSVDGRGLNGYTF.

DNA of the CDR3: TGTGCCAGCAGCTTAGACATACCAGAGACCCAGTACTTC. It translates to CASSLDIPETQYF. The V and J genes are TRBV7-9 and TRBJ2-5, with D unresolved. V lost 1 base, J lost 4 bases, and 7 bases lay in between. The CDR3 has 13 amino acids. Germline V gene sequence: CDR1 SEHNR, CDR2 FQNEAQ (reference sequence). Full variable domain (rest looked up from reference TRBV7-9 and TRBJ2-5): DTGVSQNPRHKITKRGQNVTFRCDPISEHNRLYWYRQTLGQGPEFLTYFQNEAQLEKSRLLSDRFSAERPKGSFSTLEIQRTEQGDSAMYLCASSLDIPETQYFGPGTRLLVL.

This clonotype was recorded at least ten times. V gene TRBV3-1 combines with J gene TRBJ1-2; no clear D. Per germline, CDR1 LGHDT and CDR2 YNNKEL (reference sequence). Trimming removed 3 bases from V and 2 bases from J, with 7 bases in between. The CDR3 runs 13 residues. CDR3 nucleotide sequence: TGTGCCAGCAGCCATGGATCAAACTATGGCTACACCTTC. This codes for CASSHGSNYGYTF.

CDR3 sequence reads: CASSLHRIIYGYTF. CDR3 bases: TGTGCCAGCAGTTTGCACAGGATCATATATGGCTACACCTTC. V usage is TRBV28 and J usage is TRBJ1-2, with TRBD1 as a possible D gene (5 bases). The CDR3 sequence is 14 residues long. With 3 bases removed from V and 5 bases from J, the gap between germline ends came to 13 bases. In germline, CDR1 is MDHEN, CDR2 SYDVKM.